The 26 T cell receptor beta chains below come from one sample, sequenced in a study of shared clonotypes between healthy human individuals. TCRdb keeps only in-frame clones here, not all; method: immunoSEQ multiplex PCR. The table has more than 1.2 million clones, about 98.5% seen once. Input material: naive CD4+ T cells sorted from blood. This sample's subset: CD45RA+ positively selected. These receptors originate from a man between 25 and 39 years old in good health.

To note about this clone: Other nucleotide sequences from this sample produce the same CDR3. The CDR3 DNA reads as TGTGCCAGCAGTTACGGCACAGGGGGCTTAGAGACCCAGTACTTC. Protein: CASSYGTGGLETQYF. This chain connects TRBV6-5 to TRBJ2-5; 9 bases agree with TRBD1. After removal of 2 bases from V and 4 bases from J, the junction contained 5 bases not matched to a gene. The CDR3 sequence is 15 residues long. Per germline, CDR1 MNHEY and CDR2 SVGAGI.

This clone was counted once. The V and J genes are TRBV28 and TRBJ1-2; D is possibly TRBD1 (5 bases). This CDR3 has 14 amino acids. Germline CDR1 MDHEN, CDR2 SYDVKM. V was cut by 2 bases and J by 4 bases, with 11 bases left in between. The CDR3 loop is CASSLRGRVYGYTF. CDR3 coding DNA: TGTGCCAGCAGTTTACGGGGGAGGGTCTATGGCTACACCTTC.

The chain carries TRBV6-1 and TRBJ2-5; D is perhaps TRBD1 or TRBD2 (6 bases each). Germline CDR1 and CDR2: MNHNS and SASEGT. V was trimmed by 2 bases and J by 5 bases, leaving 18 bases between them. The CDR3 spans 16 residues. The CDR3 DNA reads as TGTGCCAGCAGTGAAACGAGACTAGGGGGTGTGGAGACCCAGTACTTC. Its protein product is CASSETRLGGVETQYF.

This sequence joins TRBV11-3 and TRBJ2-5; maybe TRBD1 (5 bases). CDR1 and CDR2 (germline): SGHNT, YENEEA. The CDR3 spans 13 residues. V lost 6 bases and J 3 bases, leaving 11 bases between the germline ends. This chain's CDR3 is CASSWGSKETQYF. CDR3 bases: TGTGCCAGCAGTTGGGGCTCCAAAGAGACCCAGTACTTC.

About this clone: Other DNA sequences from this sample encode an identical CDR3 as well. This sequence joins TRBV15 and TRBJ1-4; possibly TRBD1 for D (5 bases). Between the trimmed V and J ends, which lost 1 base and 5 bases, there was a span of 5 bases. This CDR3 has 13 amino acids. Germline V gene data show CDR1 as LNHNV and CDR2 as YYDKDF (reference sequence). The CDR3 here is CATSRGGNEKLFF. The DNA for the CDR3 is TGTGCCACCAGCAGAGGGGGCAATGAAAAACTGTTTTTT.

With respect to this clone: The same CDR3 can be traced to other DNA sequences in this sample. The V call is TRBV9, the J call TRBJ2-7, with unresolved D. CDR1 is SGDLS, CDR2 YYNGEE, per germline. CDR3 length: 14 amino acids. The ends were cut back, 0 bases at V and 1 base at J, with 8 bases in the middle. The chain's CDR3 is CASSVDPGSYEQYF. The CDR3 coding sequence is TGTGCCAGCAGCGTAGACCCGGGTTCCTACGAGCAGTACTTC.

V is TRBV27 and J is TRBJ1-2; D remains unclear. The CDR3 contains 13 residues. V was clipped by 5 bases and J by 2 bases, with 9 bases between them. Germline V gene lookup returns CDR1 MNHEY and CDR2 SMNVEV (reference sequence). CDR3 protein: CASSTRTNYGYTF. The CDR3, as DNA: TGTGCCAGCAGTACCAGGACCAACTATGGCTACACCTTC.

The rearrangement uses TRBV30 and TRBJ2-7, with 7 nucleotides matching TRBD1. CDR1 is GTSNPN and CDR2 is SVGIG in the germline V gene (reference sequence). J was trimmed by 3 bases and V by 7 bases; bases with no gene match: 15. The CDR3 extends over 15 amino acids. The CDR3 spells CALASLYRGGYEQYF. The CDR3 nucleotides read TGTGCCTTAGCCTCCCTTTACAGGGGCGGCTACGAGCAGTACTTC.

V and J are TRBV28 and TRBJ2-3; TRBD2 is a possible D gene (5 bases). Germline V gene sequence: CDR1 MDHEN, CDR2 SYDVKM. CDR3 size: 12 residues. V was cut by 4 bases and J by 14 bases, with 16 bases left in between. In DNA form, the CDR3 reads TGTGCCAGCAGTTCGGGGTCCATCACGGGGTATTTT. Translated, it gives CASSSGSITGYF.

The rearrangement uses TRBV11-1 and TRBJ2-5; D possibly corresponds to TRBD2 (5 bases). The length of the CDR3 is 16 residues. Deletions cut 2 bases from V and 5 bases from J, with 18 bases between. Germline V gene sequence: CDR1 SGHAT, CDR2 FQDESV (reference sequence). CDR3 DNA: TGTGCCAGCAGCTTAATAGCACCGCGGCCGGGGGAGACCCAGTACTTC. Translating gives CASSLIAPRPGETQYF.

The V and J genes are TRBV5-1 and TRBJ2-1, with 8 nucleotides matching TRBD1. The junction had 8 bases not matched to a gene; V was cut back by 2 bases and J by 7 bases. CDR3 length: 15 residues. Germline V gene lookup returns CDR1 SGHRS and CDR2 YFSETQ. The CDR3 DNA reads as TGCGCCAGCAGCTTACCGGACAGGGTTGAGAATGAGCAGTTCTTC. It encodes CASSLPDRVENEQFF.

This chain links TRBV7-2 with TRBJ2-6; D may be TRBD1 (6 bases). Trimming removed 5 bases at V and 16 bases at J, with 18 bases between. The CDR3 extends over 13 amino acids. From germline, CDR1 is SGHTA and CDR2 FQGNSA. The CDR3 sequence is CASSGQRGNSLTF. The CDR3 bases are TGTGCCAGCAGCGGACAGAGGGGAAATAGTCTGACTTTC.

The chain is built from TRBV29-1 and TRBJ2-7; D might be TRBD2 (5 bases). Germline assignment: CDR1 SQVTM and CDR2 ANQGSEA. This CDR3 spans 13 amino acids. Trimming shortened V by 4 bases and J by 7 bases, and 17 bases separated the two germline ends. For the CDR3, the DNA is TGCAGCGTTGTAGGGCGGGTCGCCGTGGAGCAGTACTTC. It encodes CSVVGRVAVEQYF.

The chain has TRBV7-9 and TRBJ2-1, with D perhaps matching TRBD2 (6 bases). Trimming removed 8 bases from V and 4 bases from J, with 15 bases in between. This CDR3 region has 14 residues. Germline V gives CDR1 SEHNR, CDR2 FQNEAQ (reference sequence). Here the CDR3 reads CASFSGGTYNEQFF. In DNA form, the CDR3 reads TGTGCCAGCTTCTCAGGAGGGACTTACAATGAGCAGTTCTTC. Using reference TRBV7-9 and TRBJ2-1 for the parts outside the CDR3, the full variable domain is DTGVSQNPRHKITKRGQNVTFRCDPISEHNRLYWYRQTLGQGPEFLTYFQNEAQLEKSRLLSDRFSAERPKGSFSTLEIQRTEQGDSAMYLCASFSGGTYNEQFFGPGTRLTVL.

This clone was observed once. The CDR3 region has the DNA TGTGCCAGCAGTGAGCTACAGGGGAACACTGAAGCTTTCTTT. Its translation: CASSELQGNTEAFF. This chain joins TRBV25-1 and TRBJ1-1; the D gene is possibly TRBD1 (6 bases). CDR1 and CDR2 from the germline V gene are MGHDK and SYGVNS. This CDR3 has 14 residues. V lost 3 bases and J lost 1, with 9 bases in between.

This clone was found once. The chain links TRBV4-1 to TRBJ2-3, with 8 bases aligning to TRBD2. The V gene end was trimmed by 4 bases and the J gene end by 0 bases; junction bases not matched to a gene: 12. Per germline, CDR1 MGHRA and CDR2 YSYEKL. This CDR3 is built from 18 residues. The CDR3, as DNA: TGCGCCAGCAGCCCCCGGGGGGGGGAGGGCGATAGCACAGATACGCAGTATTTT. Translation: CASSPRGGEGDSTDTQYF.

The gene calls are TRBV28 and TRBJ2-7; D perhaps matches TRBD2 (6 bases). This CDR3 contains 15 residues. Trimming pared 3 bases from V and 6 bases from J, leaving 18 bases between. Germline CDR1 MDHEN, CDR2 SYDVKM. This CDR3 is CASSFVPSTSGEQYF. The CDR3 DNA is TGTGCCAGCAGTTTTGTCCCCTCGACTAGTGGCGAGCAGTACTTC.

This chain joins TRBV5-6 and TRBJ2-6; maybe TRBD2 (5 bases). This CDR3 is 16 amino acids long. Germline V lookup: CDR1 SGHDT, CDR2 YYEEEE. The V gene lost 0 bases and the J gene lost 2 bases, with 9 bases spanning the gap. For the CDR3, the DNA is TGTGCCAGCAGCTTGGAGGTGAGGGCTGGGGCCAACGTCCTGACTTTC. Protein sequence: CASSLEVRAGANVLTF.

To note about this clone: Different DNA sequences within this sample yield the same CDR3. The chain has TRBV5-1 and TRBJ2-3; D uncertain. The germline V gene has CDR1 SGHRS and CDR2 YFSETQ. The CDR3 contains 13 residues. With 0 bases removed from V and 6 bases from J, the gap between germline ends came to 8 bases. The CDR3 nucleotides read TGCGCCAGCAGCTTGGAGGGTGGGGATACGCAGTATTTT. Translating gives CASSLEGGDTQYF.

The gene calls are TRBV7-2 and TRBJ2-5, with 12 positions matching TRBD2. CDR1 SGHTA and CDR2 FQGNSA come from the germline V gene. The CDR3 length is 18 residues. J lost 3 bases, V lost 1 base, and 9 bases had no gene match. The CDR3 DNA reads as TGTGCCAGCAGCTTAGTCAGACTAGCGGGAGCCAGGGAAGAGACCCAGTACTTC. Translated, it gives CASSLVRLAGAREETQYF.

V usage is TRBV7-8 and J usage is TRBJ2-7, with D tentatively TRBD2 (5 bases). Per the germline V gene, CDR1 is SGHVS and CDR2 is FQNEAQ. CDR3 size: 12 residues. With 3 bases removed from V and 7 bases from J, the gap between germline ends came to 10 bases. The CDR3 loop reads CASSFGVGEQYF. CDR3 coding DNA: TGTGCCAGCAGCTTCGGGGTGGGGGAGCAGTACTTC.

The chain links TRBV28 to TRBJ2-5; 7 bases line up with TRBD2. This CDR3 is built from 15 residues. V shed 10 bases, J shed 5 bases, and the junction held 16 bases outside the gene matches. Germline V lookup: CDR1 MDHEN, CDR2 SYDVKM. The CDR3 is CATKESGKGDETQYF. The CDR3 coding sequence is TGTGCCACCAAAGAGAGCGGGAAAGGAGATGAGACCCAGTACTTC.

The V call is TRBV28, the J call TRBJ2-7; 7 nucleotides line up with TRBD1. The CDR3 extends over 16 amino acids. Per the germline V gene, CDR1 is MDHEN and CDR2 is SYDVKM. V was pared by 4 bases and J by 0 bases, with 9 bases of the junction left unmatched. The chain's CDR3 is CASSSRTGTASYEQYF. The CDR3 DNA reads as TGTGCCAGCAGTTCGCGAACCGGGACAGCCTCCTACGAGCAGTACTTC.

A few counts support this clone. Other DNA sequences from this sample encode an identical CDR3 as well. CDR3 amino acids: CASSLGTAYNEQFF. The CDR3 region has the DNA TGTGCCAGCAGCTTAGGGACTGCCTACAATGAGCAGTTCTTC. The chain joins TRBV7-2 to TRBJ2-1; D might be TRBD2 (5 bases). The CDR3 has 14 residues. Per the germline V gene, CDR1 is SGHTA and CDR2 is FQGNSA. The V and J ends lost 1 base and 2 bases respectively, with 6 bases between them.

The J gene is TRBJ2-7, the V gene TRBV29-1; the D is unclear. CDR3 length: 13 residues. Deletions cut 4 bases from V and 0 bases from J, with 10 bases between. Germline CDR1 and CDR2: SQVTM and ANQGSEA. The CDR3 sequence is CSVVERASYEQYF. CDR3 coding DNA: TGCAGCGTTGTTGAACGGGCCTCCTACGAGCAGTACTTC.

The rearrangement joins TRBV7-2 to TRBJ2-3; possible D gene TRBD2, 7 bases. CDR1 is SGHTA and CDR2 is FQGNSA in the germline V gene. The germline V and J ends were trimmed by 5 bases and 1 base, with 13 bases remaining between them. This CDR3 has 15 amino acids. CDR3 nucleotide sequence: TGTGCCAGCAGCAGACAGGCGGGGGGCACAGATACGCAGTATTTT. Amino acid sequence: CASSRQAGGTDTQYF.